The clone carrying this T cell receptor (beta chain) has more than one count but fewer than ten. Antigen specificity is unknown. TCRdb processed the 5' RACE reads anew with MiXCR; each CDR3 protein has one entry. Of some 440,000 distinct CDR3 sequences in the sample, 24% are singletons; the top ten hold about 2.9%. The data were obtained in a study of identical twins. Germline V gene sequence: CDR1 DFQATT, CDR2 SNEGSKA (reference sequence). The V and J ends lost 3 bases and 6 bases respectively, with 14 bases between them. The CDR3 is made up of 13 amino acids. Study observations and caveats: For cord blood, abundant beta clonotypes had fewer insertions, unlike memory repertoires, which showed none. Compared with unrelated sharing, twin-shared out-of-frame alpha sequences had more low-probability sequences.

These records were also assigned to another study, of T cells expressing NK-cell markers. That work adds: Most of the eight sequenced donors tested HCMV-seropositive; one tested seronegative. Leadership of the CD3+CD56-NKG2C+ fraction also belonged to these clonotypes in four donors.

This chain connects TRBV20-1 to TRBJ1-2; TRBD1 is a possible D gene (6 bases). Sequencing was done on a sample of CD4+ T cells sorted from blood. The sequence was obtained from a woman under 30 in good health. CDR3 sequence: CSASLAGANGYTF. The CDR3 region has the DNA TGCAGTGCTAGCCTGGCAGGGGCAAATGGCTACACCTTC.